The rows below give T cell receptor beta chains drawn from one sample of a study of blood T cell repertoires in COVID-19. The method was immunoSEQ multiplex PCR; TCRdb's version includes in-frame clones alone and lacks a portion of them. The sample has tens of thousands of clones; about 92% are singletons. Sequencing was performed on peripheral blood. The receptors come from a man younger than 30 with COVID-19, enrolled during active disease. The CDR3 runs from the conserved cysteine through the conserved F or W. The order of the fields is D gene, clone size, J gene, V gene, CDR3 DNA, CDR3 protein. A D gene is named only where the DNA matches it firmly. Clone size appears in some rows only: once, few, many, or a class for an expanded clone.

d_gene: TRBD1; abundance: few; j_gene: TRBJ1-1; v_gene: TRBV11-3; CDR3nt: TGTGCCAGCAGCAGAAACAGGGGCACTGAAGCTTTCTTT; CDR3aa: CASSRNRGTEAFF
d_gene: .; abundance: .; j_gene: TRBJ1-6; v_gene: TRBV5-4; CDR3nt: TGTGCCAGCAGCTCGGACAGCTCCTATAATTCACCCCTCCACTTT; CDR3aa: CASSSDSSYNSPLHF
d_gene: .; abundance: .; j_gene: TRBJ2-7; v_gene: TRBV18; CDR3nt: TGTGCCAGCTCACCAGACAGCTCCTACGAGCAGTACTTC; CDR3aa: CASSPDSSYEQYF
d_gene: .; abundance: .; j_gene: TRBJ2-2; v_gene: TRBV27; CDR3nt: TGTGCCAGCAGCGGAGGGCGTAACACCGGGGAGCTGTTTTTT; CDR3aa: CASSGGRNTGELFF
d_gene: .; abundance: .; j_gene: TRBJ2-2; v_gene: TRBV28; CDR3nt: TGTGCCAGCAGTTTGAGGAGCCCCGGGGAGCTGTTTTTT; CDR3aa: CASSLRSPGELFF
d_gene: TRBD1; abundance: .; j_gene: TRBJ2-2; v_gene: TRBV4-3; CDR3nt: TGCGCCAGCAGCCAAGAGTGGACAGGGGCGAACACCGGGGAGCTGTTTTTT; CDR3aa: CASSQEWTGANTGELFF
d_gene: TRBD1; abundance: once; j_gene: TRBJ1-4; v_gene: TRBV7-6; CDR3nt: TGTGCCAGCAGCTTAGCGACAGGGGGCGGTGAAAAACTGTTTTTT; CDR3aa: CASSLATGGGEKLFF
d_gene: TRBD2; abundance: once; j_gene: TRBJ2-1; v_gene: TRBV19; CDR3nt: TGTGCCAGTAAACGGGGGAGCGGGAGTAAGAATGAGCAGTTCTTC; CDR3aa: CASKRGSGSKNEQFF
d_gene: .; abundance: .; j_gene: TRBJ2-7; v_gene: TRBV9; CDR3nt: TGTGCCAGCAGCGTAGGAGGCTCCTACGAGCAGTACTTC; CDR3aa: CASSVGGSYEQYF
d_gene: .; abundance: .; j_gene: TRBJ2-7; v_gene: TRBV3-1/TRBV3-2; CDR3nt: TGTGCCAGCAGCCAATGGTACGGGCACAGGGAGCAGTACTTC; CDR3aa: CASSQWYGHREQYF
d_gene: TRBD1; abundance: .; j_gene: TRBJ2-5; v_gene: TRBV19; CDR3nt: TGTGCCAGTAGTACTAGATCTCCAAGGACAGGGCCACAAGAGACCCAGTACTTC; CDR3aa: CASSTRSPRTGPQETQYF
d_gene: .; abundance: .; j_gene: TRBJ1-2; v_gene: TRBV5-6; CDR3nt: TGTGCCAGCAGCTTGCTACCAGGGAGGTCTTATGGCTACACCTTC; CDR3aa: CASSLLPGRSYGYTF
d_gene: .; abundance: .; j_gene: TRBJ1-1; v_gene: TRBV27; CDR3nt: TGTGCCAGCAGTATACAGGGAAGGGCTGAAGCTTTCTTT; CDR3aa: CASSIQGRAEAFF
d_gene: .; abundance: .; j_gene: TRBJ2-1; v_gene: TRBV12-3/TRBV12-4; CDR3nt: TGTGCCAGCAGTTTAAGCGGCTTCAGGGGGGTCTTC; CDR3aa: CASSLSGFRGVF
d_gene: TRBD1; abundance: .; j_gene: TRBJ2-1; v_gene: TRBV29-1; CDR3nt: TGCAGCGTGTATCGGGACAGGGGGCGCTTGGGTGAGCAGTTCTTC; CDR3aa: CSVYRDRGRLGEQFF
d_gene: .; abundance: .; j_gene: TRBJ1-3; v_gene: TRBV12-3/TRBV12-4; CDR3nt: TGTGCCAGCAGTTTAGTAAGCAACACCATATATTTT; CDR3aa: CASSLVSNTIYF
d_gene: .; abundance: .; j_gene: TRBJ1-2; v_gene: TRBV6-5; CDR3nt: TGTGCCAGCAGCCCACGGACAGAAGCTAACTATGGCTACACCTTC; CDR3aa: CASSPRTEANYGYTF
d_gene: TRBD1; abundance: .; j_gene: TRBJ2-7; v_gene: TRBV7-2; CDR3nt: TGTGCCAGCAGCGAGGGGACAGGGAATTACGAGCAGTACTTC; CDR3aa: CASSEGTGNYEQYF
d_gene: .; abundance: .; j_gene: TRBJ1-1; v_gene: TRBV25-1; CDR3nt: TGTGCCAGCAGCGCCAGTGAGAACACTGAAGCTTTCTTT; CDR3aa: CASSASENTEAFF
d_gene: TRBD1; abundance: .; j_gene: TRBJ2-7; v_gene: TRBV9; CDR3nt: TGTGCCAGCAGCGACTCGACAGGGTCCGAGCAGTACTTC; CDR3aa: CASSDSTGSEQYF
d_gene: TRBD2; abundance: .; j_gene: TRBJ2-7; v_gene: TRBV4-3; CDR3nt: TGCGCCAGCAGCCAAGAGAATCCAGGGAGGGCCTACGAGCAGTACTTC; CDR3aa: CASSQENPGRAYEQYF
d_gene: TRBD2; abundance: .; j_gene: TRBJ2-1; v_gene: TRBV14; CDR3nt: TGTGCCAGCAGCCAAGACATTGGGCGGGAGACCCCTTACAATGAGCAGTTCTTC; CDR3aa: CASSQDIGRETPYNEQFF
d_gene: TRBD1; abundance: .; j_gene: TRBJ2-3; v_gene: TRBV7-6; CDR3nt: TGTGCCAGCAGCCAAACTTCGGGACAGGTCACTTTAGATACGCAGTATTTT; CDR3aa: CASSQTSGQVTLDTQYF
d_gene: TRBD1; abundance: few; j_gene: TRBJ1-1; v_gene: TRBV10-3; CDR3nt: TGTGCCACAGGACAGGGCGCCACTGAAGCTTTCTTT; CDR3aa: CATGQGATEAFF
d_gene: TRBD1; abundance: .; j_gene: TRBJ2-3; v_gene: TRBV9; CDR3nt: TGTGCCAGCAGCGGGGCCCTAGACAGGGGGCAAGATACGCAGTATTTT; CDR3aa: CASSGALDRGQDTQYF